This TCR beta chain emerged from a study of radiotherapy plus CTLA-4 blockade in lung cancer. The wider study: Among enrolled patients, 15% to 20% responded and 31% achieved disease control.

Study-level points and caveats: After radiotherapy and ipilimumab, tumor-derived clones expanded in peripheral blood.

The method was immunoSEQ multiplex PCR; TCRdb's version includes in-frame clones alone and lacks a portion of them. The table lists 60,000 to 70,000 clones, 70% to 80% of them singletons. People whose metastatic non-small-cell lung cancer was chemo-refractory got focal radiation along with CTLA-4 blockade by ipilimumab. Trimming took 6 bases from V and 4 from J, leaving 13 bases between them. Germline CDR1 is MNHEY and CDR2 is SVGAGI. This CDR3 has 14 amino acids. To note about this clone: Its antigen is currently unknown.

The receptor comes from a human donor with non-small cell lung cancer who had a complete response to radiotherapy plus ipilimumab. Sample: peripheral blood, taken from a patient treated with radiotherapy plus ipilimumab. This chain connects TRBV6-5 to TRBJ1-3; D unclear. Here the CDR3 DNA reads TGTGCCAGCAGCTACCGGACCTCCGGAAACACCATATATTTT. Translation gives CASSYRTSGNTIYF.